This T cell receptor beta chain was obtained from a study of CD8+CD57+ T cells in acquired aplastic anemia. This CDR3 is built from 14 residues. Trimming took 7 bases from V and 7 from J; bases not matched to a gene: 10. Germline CDR1 reads MNHNS; CDR2 reads SASEGT. The template for TCR beta VDJ and CDR3 sequence profiling was genomic DNA. TCRdb used MiXCR to reprocess the reads, holding one entry per CDR3 protein. Among about 210,000 distinct CDR3 sequences listed, over 60% were seen once. The receptor was isolated from a human donor in good health. Sequenced input: sorted CD4+, CD8+, or CD8+CD57+ T cells (not recorded which) from PBMCs. The V and J genes are TRBV6-1 and TRBJ2-7; 10 nucleotides agree with TRBD1. The CDR3 nucleotides are TGTGCCAGCATTCGGACAGGGGGACCTGGGGAGCAGTACTTC. Translating gives CASIRTGGPGEQYF.